This TCR beta chain originates from a study of radiation and T cells in renal cell carcinoma. Points from the study as a whole: Baseline intratumoral clonotype presence is unknown without pretreatment biopsies.

Sequencing was performed with immunoSEQ multiplex PCR; in TCRdb, only in-frame clones are kept and a portion is missing. Of 130,000 to 150,000 clones in the sample, 75% to 90% are singletons; the top ten hold less than 20%. Stated time point: blood 4 weeks post-SBRT, at nephrectomy. Stated treatment: 15 Gy SBRT to primary tumor, nephrectomy 4 weeks later. Nephrectomy followed 15 Gy stereotactic body radiation by 4 weeks. The tumor was a clear cell renal cell carcinoma. A word on this clone: The antigen is unknown.

CDR3 length equals 14 residues. Trimming took 4 bases from V and 4 from J, leaving 15 bases between them. Per germline, CDR1 GTSNPN and CDR2 SVGIG (reference sequence). The TCR sequence derives from a woman aged 45-60 years with renal cell carcinoma. The chain couples TRBV30 to TRBJ2-3; D possibly matches TRBD1 or TRBD2 (5 bases each). The source was blood, collected from a patient whose treatment included radiotherapy and nephrectomy. The CDR3 sequence: CAWNTGGRADTQYF. In DNA, the CDR3 is TGTGCCTGGAACACAGGAGGACGGGCAGATACGCAGTATTTT.